This is a list of T cell receptor beta chains from one sample in a study of T cell responses to AZD1222 COVID-19 vaccine. TCRdb's copy holds only in-frame clones and misses some; the assay was immunoSEQ multiplex PCR. The sample has tens of thousands of clones, 90% seen once. This specimen consisted of peripheral blood, obtained 28 days after the second AZD1222 dose. Receptor source: an adult who received the AZD1222 COVID-19 vaccine. The conserved cysteine and the conserved F or W are not part of the CDR3 here.

J | V | CDR3
TRBJ1-4 | TRBV20-1 | SASSGQTNEKLF
TRBJ1-3 | TRBV5-4 | ASSKWTGNTIY
TRBJ2-2 | TRBV2 | ASSATATGELF
TRBJ2-7 | TRBV29-1 | SVDFIGGEQY
TRBJ1-1 | TRBV11-2 | ASSLAGYTEAF
TRBJ1-5 | TRBV19 | ASNTGVVNQPQH
TRBJ1-2 | TRBV7-9 | ASSWGTSPTGYT
TRBJ2-1 | TRBV18 | ASSPTSGGAAEQF
TRBJ2-1 | TRBV6-5 | ASSRGLGGYNEQF
TRBJ2-1 | TRBV10-3 | AIRGTSGRGGNEQF
TRBJ2-5 | TRBV7-2 | ASSFARVGTQY
TRBJ1-6 | TRBV7-8 | ASSNPNLNSPLH
TRBJ1-4 | TRBV25-1 | ASSEGGGRGEKLF
TRBJ1-1 | TRBV13 | ASSLGNRNTEAF
TRBJ1-6 | TRBV5-1 | ASSSYGTANSPLH
TRBJ2-7 | TRBV9 | ASSRDRDTYEQY
TRBJ1-5 | TRBV7-6 | ASSLGGSSNQPQH
TRBJ2-6 | TRBV5-6 | ASSTTSSGANVLT
TRBJ1-1 | TRBV14 | ASSPQGLDAF
TRBJ1-2 | TRBV12-3/TRBV12-4 | ASSFNSNYGYT
TRBJ1-1 | TRBV3-1/TRBV3-2 | ASSQQGNTEAF
TRBJ1-1 | TRBV5-4 | ASSIGQGRTEAF
TRBJ2-7 | TRBV5-4 | ASSDVGTADEQY
TRBJ2-5 | TRBV6-5 | ASSTRGDLETQY
TRBJ1-2 | TRBV15 | ATSSVIREKVTGYT
TRBJ2-5 | TRBV12-1 | ASSFGSSGEETQY
TRBJ1-2 | TRBV12-3/TRBV12-4 | ASSQGVGYT
TRBJ2-7 | TRBV10-3 | AISVRAGLSSYEQY
TRBJ2-5 | TRBV6-5 | ASSYSTGETQY
TRBJ1-4 | TRBV30 | AWSLSNEKLF
TRBJ1-5 | TRBV19 | ASRPQDSLRPQH
TRBJ1-5 | TRBV4-1 | ASRAGVVGNQPQH
TRBJ1-5 | TRBV2 | ASSLDRGNQPQH
TRBJ1-1 | TRBV19 | ASSIGAGAHTEAF
TRBJ1-6 | TRBV19 | ASSIGQGQSPLH
TRBJ1-2 | TRBV28 | ASSLQDLLYGYT
TRBJ1-4 | TRBV2 | ASRPDRGPNEKLF
TRBJ1-5 | TRBV3-1/TRBV3-2 | ASSLSSSNQPQH
TRBJ2-7 | TRBV7-9 | AIWTETIDEQY
TRBJ2-2 | TRBV30 | AWTGTKKTGELF
TRBJ1-1 | TRBV12-3/TRBV12-4 | ASSRVPSEAF
TRBJ1-1 | TRBV7-2 | ASSSPPRGNTEAF
TRBJ2-1 | TRBV18 | ASSPRQGAGNEQF
TRBJ2-1 | TRBV7-2 | ASSLAGGRPVANEQF
TRBJ2-1 | TRBV5-4 | ASTLAGQGLHEQF
TRBJ2-2 | TRBV19 | ASSITSGQSPGELF
TRBJ1-2 | TRBV7-9 | ASSDGGYFYGYT
TRBJ1-4 | TRBV19 | ASSHKGGEKLF
TRBJ2-2 | TRBV7-2 | ASSGSTSGTSTGELF
TRBJ2-7 | TRBV6-2/TRBV6-3 | ASSPGLALYEQY
TRBJ2-1 | TRBV9 | ASSDRTGTAGNEQF
TRBJ2-4 | TRBV6-5 | ASSRVGGDIQY
TRBJ1-3 | TRBV7-2 | ASSEDRGGNTIY
TRBJ1-1 | TRBV6-5 | ASRQNRGSGTEAF
TRBJ2-1 | TRBV2 | ASSATTGGNEQF
TRBJ1-1 | TRBV19 | ASSVQDRNTEAF
TRBJ1-5 | TRBV9 | ASSVDAGFNQPQH
TRBJ2-5 | TRBV7-9 | ASILAGEETQY
TRBJ2-2 | TRBV11-3 | ASRSRNTGELF
TRBJ1-2 | TRBV6-5 | ASSYLGGLYGYT